This entry is about one TCR beta chain. The CDR3 totals 16 residues. V gave up 2 bases and J gave up 0 bases, with 11 bases separating them. Germline-derived CDR1 and CDR2 are MNHNY and SVGAGI (reference sequence). This sample stems from a study of blood T cell repertoires in COVID-19. Study information: The origin of the acute and convalescent COVID-19 samples was the United States, Italy and Spain. PBMCs, B-cell-depleted T cells, or T cells provided the cDNA or gDNA that made up the material.

Under the authors' procedure: Amplification of reference gene primers was used by the study to estimate nucleated cell counts. The repertoire was sequenced with immunoSEQ multiplex PCR; TCRdb's copy has only in-frame clones and lacks some. V and J calls and clone size are those listed in that table; D and trimming were worked out from the DNA. The sample includes approximately 150,000 clones, around four fifths seen only once; the top ten take 15% to 20%. This sequence joins TRBV6-6 and TRBJ2-1; tentative D call: TRBD2 (6 bases). This TCR derives from a woman of 80 years or more with acute or convalescent COVID-19. The sequenced sample was peripheral blood. This CDR3 is CASSYGVAVSYNEQFF. In DNA, the CDR3 is TGTGCCAGCAGTTACGGGGTAGCGGTCTCCTACAATGAGCAGTTCTTC.